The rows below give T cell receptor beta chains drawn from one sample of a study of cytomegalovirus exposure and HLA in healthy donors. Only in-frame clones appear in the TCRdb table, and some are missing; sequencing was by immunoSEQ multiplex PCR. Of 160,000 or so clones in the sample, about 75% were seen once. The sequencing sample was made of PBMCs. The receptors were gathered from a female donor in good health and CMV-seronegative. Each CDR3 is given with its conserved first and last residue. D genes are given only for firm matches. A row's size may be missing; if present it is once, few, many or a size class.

CASSLGAGGAQHF,TGTGCCAGCAGCCTGGGAGCAGGGGGAGCCCAGCATTTT,TRBD1,once,TRBJ1-5,TRBV7-9
CASSSSRGRLNEAFF,TGTGCCAGCAGCTCGAGTCGGGGTCGACTCAATGAAGCTTTCTTT,-,-,TRBJ1-1,TRBV7-9
CSADRGGTEAFF,TGCAGCGCGGACAGGGGCGGCACTGAAGCTTTCTTT,TRBD1,-,TRBJ1-1,TRBV29-1
CASSPPGQQGSGYTF,TGTGCCAGCAGCCCACCGGGACAACAAGGGAGTGGCTACACCTTC,-,-,TRBJ1-2,TRBV13
CASSPSPGGFYEQYF,TGTGCCAGCAGCCCCTCCCCAGGGGGTTTCTACGAGCAGTACTTC,TRBD1,few,TRBJ2-7,TRBV11-2
CAISEPRVGLAGTDTQYF,TGTGCCATCAGTGAGCCCCGGGTCGGGCTAGCGGGAACAGATACGCAGTATTTT,TRBD2,-,TRBJ2-3,TRBV10-3
CASSPPAGTEAFF,TGTGCCAGCTCACCACCGGCAGGGACTGAAGCTTTCTTT,-,-,TRBJ1-1,TRBV18
CSAQGTNQPQHF,TGCAGCGCACAGGGAACCAATCAGCCCCAGCATTTT,-,-,TRBJ1-5,TRBV29-1
CASSQDVGRASGELFF,TGCGCCAGCAGCCAAGACGTCGGGAGGGCCTCCGGGGAGCTGTTTTTT,TRBD2,-,TRBJ2-2,TRBV4-3
CAWTSKTGEDTEAFF,TGTGCCTGGACTTCAAAGACAGGGGAGGACACTGAAGCTTTCTTT,TRBD1,-,TRBJ1-1,TRBV30
CASKLASGSYEQFF,TGTGCCAGTAAGTTGGCTAGCGGGAGTTATGAGCAGTTCTTC,TRBD2,-,TRBJ2-1,TRBV19
CASSERQGGAEQYF,TGTGCCAGCAGTGAACGTCAGGGAGGCGCCGAGCAGTACTTC,-,-,TRBJ2-7,TRBV2
CASSMDRLMTSGRAYNEQFF,TGCGCCAGCAGCATGGACAGACTCATGACTAGCGGGAGAGCCTACAATGAGCAGTTCTTC,TRBD2,-,TRBJ2-1,TRBV5-1
CASSPSGRRYEQYF,TGTGCCAGCAGCCCTAGCGGGAGGCGCTACGAGCAGTACTTC,-,few,TRBJ2-7,TRBV21-1
CAWSATTGETQYF,TGTGCCTGGAGTGCTACCACCGGAGAGACCCAGTACTTC,-,-,TRBJ2-5,TRBV30
CASSRYEQYF,TGTGCCAGCAGCCGCTACGAGCAGTACTTC,-,-,TRBJ2-7,TRBV28
CASNLERGGYNEQFF,TGTGCCAGCAATCTGGAGCGGGGGGGCTACAATGAGCAGTTCTTC,TRBD2,-,TRBJ2-1,TRBV6-1
CASSLVYGVSDNEQFF,TGTGCCAGCAGCTTAGTATACGGGGTGTCAGACAATGAGCAGTTCTTC,-,-,TRBJ2-1,TRBV11-2
CASSLGQGASHEQYF,TGTGCCAGCAGCTTAGGTCAGGGGGCTTCCCACGAGCAGTACTTC,TRBD1,-,TRBJ2-7,TRBV7-9
CASSSWASGRVTSGTDTQYF,TGCGCCAGCAGCTCCTGGGCTAGCGGGAGGGTAACCTCGGGCACAGATACGCAGTATTTT,TRBD2,-,TRBJ2-3,TRBV5-1
CASTLAGGRNEQYF,TGCGCCAGCACCCTAGCGGGCGGCCGGAACGAGCAGTACTTC,TRBD2,few,TRBJ2-7,TRBV5-1
CASSLQGSGELFF,TGTGCCAGCAGCTTACAGGGATCCGGGGAGCTGTTTTTT,-,-,TRBJ2-2,TRBV7-3
CASSLAFDTSNQPQHF,TGTGCCAGCAGCTTAGCGTTCGACACTAGCAATCAGCCCCAGCATTTT,-,few,TRBJ1-5,TRBV7-8
CSAIISGVF,TGCAGCGCAATCATCTCGGGGGTCTTC,-,-,TRBJ2-1,TRBV20-1
CAISAGTPNQPQHF,TGTGCCATCAGCGCTGGGACACCCAATCAGCCCCAGCATTTT,-,-,TRBJ1-5,TRBV10-3
CASSGLAGDSTDTQYF,TGCGCCAGCTCCGGACTAGCGGGGGATAGCACAGATACGCAGTATTTT,TRBD2,-,TRBJ2-3,TRBV5-1
CASSADRGRGEKLFF,TGTGCCAGCAGCGCCGACAGGGGAAGAGGTGAAAAACTGTTTTTT,TRBD1,-,TRBJ1-4,TRBV28
CASSLGPAGNTGELFF,TGCGCCAGCAGCTTGGGGCCCGCGGGGAACACCGGGGAGCTGTTTTTT,-,-,TRBJ2-2,TRBV5-1
CASSQDIQGIQPQHF,TGTGCCAGCAGCCAGGACATACAGGGAATCCAGCCCCAGCATTTT,-,-,TRBJ1-5,TRBV4-2
CASSQGQGAGNTIYF,TGTGCCAGCAGCCAAGGACAGGGCGCGGGAAACACCATATATTTT,TRBD1,-,TRBJ1-3,TRBV5-4
CASSPTGSSSYEQYF,TGTGCCAGCAGCCCCACGGGGAGTAGCTCCTACGAGCAGTACTTC,-,few,TRBJ2-7,TRBV5-4
CASSVGGTGANVLTF,TGTGCCAGCAGCGTAGGCGGGACTGGGGCCAACGTCCTGACTTTC,-,few,TRBJ2-6,TRBV9
CASSSDRVDQPQHF,TGTGCCAGCAGTTCCGACAGGGTGGACCAGCCCCAGCATTTT,TRBD1,-,TRBJ1-5,TRBV28
CAWSGGGVLTEAFF,TGTGCCTGGAGTGGCGGGGGGGTTCTCACTGAAGCTTTCTTT,-,once,TRBJ1-1,TRBV30
CASRKVAGAHYEQYF,TGTGCCAGCCGCAAGGTAGCGGGAGCCCACTACGAGCAGTACTTC,TRBD2,-,TRBJ2-7,TRBV27
CASSAGGLAVGGLSYNEQFF,TGTGCCAGCAGCGCGGGGGGACTAGCGGTAGGGGGATTGTCGTACAATGAGCAGTTCTTC,TRBD2,-,TRBJ2-1,TRBV9
CASSLGGSGGGELFF,TGTGCCAGCAGCTTGGGTGGGAGCGGTGGCGGGGAGCTGTTTTTT,-,few,TRBJ2-2,TRBV5-4
CASSQDPSGPKTDTGELFF,TGTGCCAGCAGCCAAGACCCTAGCGGGCCCAAAACGGACACCGGGGAGCTGTTTTTT,TRBD2,-,TRBJ2-2,TRBV14
CASSLWGVGHLSSGNTIYF,TGTGCCAGCAGCCTCTGGGGGGTAGGGCACTTAAGCTCTGGAAACACCATATATTTT,-,-,TRBJ1-3,TRBV2
CASSTRTGDGELFF,TGTGCCAGCAGCACCAGGACAGGGGACGGGGAGCTGTTTTTT,TRBD1,-,TRBJ2-2,TRBV7-6
CASSLSARGSYEQYF,TGTGCCAGCAGTTTATCTGCGAGGGGGTCCTACGAGCAGTACTTC,-,-,TRBJ2-7,TRBV27
CASSRDSGANVLTF,TGTGCCAGCAGTCGGGACTCTGGGGCCAACGTCCTGACTTTC,-,-,TRBJ2-6,TRBV28
CASSYVPGAITEAFF,TGTGCCAGCAGCTATGTCCCAGGGGCAATCACTGAAGCTTTCTTT,-,-,TRBJ1-1,TRBV7-9
CASSNRGRSGEQYF,TGTGCCAGCAGCAACAGGGGCAGATCGGGCGAGCAGTACTTC,TRBD1,once,TRBJ2-7,TRBV6-5
CSVEGDRGLNTEAFF,TGCAGCGTCGAGGGGGACAGGGGCTTGAACACTGAAGCTTTCTTT,TRBD1,once,TRBJ1-1,TRBV29-1
CASRDARGTGELFF,TGTGCCAGCAGGGACGCGCGGGGCACCGGGGAGCTGTTTTTT,-,-,TRBJ2-2,TRBV2
CANRRGWTSGRRPTGELFF,TGTGCCAATCGACGTGGGTGGACTAGCGGGAGGAGACCCACCGGGGAGCTGTTTTTT,TRBD2,few,TRBJ2-2,TRBV7-3
CASSLGTASEQYF,TGTGCCAGCAGCTTAGGGACAGCTAGCGAGCAGTACTTC,-,-,TRBJ2-7,TRBV11-3
CASSQVVLADTNNYGYTF,TGCGCCAGCAGCCAAGTGGTGTTGGCGGATACCAATAACTATGGCTACACCTTC,-,once,TRBJ1-2,TRBV4-3
CASSHPRGEATEAFF,TGTGCCAGCAGCCACCCCCGGGGGGAGGCCACTGAAGCTTTCTTT,-,-,TRBJ1-1,TRBV6-6
CASRIQGSYEQYF,TGTGCCAGCAGGATACAGGGTTCCTACGAGCAGTACTTC,-,-,TRBJ2-7,TRBV6-1
CAWRPISGTVRGATNEKLFF,TGTGCCTGGAGGCCCATCTCCGGGACAGTTAGAGGGGCAACTAATGAAAAACTGTTTTTT,TRBD1,-,TRBJ1-4,TRBV30
CASSVTSGTNTGELFF,TGTGCCAGCAGCGTGACTAGCGGTACGAACACCGGGGAGCTGTTTTTT,TRBD2,-,TRBJ2-2,TRBV7-2
CSVQPGTGLETQYF,TGCAGCGTTCAACCGGGGACAGGGCTGGAGACCCAGTACTTC,TRBD1,-,TRBJ2-5,TRBV29-1
CASAGSDEQYF,TGTGCCAGCGCGGGCAGCGACGAGCAGTACTTC,-,-,TRBJ2-7,TRBV7-2
CASSRDIQAGNSPLHF,TGCGCCAGCAGTCGCGATATACAGGCCGGTAATTCACCCCTCCACTTT,-,-,TRBJ1-6,TRBV5-1
CASSPGHPVPETQYF,TGTGCCAGTAGCCCCGGTCACCCGGTTCCAGAGACCCAGTACTTC,-,few,TRBJ2-5,TRBV19
CASSLYSGIYNEQFF,TGTGCCAGCAGCCTCTATAGCGGGATTTACAATGAGCAGTTCTTC,TRBD2,few,TRBJ2-1,TRBV7-3
CASSPIRGNTEAFF,TGTGCCAGCAGCCCGATTAGGGGGAACACTGAAGCTTTCTTT,-,-,TRBJ1-1,TRBV28
CSARSGTHQYF,TGCAGTGCTAGGTCCGGGACTCACCAGTACTTC,-,once,TRBJ2-7,TRBV20-1